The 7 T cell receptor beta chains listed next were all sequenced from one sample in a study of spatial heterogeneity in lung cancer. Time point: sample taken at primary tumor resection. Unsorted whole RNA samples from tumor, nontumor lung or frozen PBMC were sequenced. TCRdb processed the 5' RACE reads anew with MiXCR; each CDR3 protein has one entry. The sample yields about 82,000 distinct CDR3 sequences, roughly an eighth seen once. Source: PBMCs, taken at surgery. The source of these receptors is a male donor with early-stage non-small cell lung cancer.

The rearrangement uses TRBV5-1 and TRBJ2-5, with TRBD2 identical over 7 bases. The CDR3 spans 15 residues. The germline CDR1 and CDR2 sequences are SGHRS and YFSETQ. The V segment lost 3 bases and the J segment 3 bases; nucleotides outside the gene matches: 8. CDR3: CASSSPTSPKETQYF. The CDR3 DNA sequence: TGCGCCAGCAGCTCGCCGACTAGCCCGAAAGAGACCCAGTACTTC.

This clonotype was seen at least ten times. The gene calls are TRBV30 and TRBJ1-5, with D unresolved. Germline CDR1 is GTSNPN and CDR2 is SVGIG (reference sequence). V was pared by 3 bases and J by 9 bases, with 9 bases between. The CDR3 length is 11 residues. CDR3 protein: CAWSDGGPQHF. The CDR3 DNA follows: TGTGCCTGGAGCGACGGTGGGCCCCAGCATTTT.

CDR3 loop: CATSDGGTGELFF. CDR3 nucleotide sequence: TGTGCCACCAGTGATGGAGGGACCGGGGAGCTGTTTTTT. The chain links TRBV24-1 to TRBJ2-2, with D possibly being TRBD2 (6 bases). The V end lost 3 bases, the J end lost 5 bases, and 6 bases lay between the germline ends. The CDR3 sequence is 13 residues long. Germline CDR1 reads KGHDR; CDR2 reads SFDVKD.

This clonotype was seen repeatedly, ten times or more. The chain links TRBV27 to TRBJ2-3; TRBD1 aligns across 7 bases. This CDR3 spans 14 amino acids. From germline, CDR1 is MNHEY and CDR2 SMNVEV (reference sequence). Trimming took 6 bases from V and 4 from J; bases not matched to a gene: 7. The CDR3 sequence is CASSIQGMADTQYF. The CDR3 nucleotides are TGTGCCAGCAGCATACAGGGGATGGCAGATACGCAGTATTTT.

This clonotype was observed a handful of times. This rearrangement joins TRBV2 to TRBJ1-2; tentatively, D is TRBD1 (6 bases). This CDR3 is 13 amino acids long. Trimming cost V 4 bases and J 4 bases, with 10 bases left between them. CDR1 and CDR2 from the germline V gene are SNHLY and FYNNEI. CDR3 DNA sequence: TGTGCCAGCAGTGGGACAGACCTCTATGGCTACACCTTC. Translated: CASSGTDLYGYTF.

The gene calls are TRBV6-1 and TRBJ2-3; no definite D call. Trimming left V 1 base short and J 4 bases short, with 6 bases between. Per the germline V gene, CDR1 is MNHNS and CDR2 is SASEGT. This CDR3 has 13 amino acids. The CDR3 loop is CASSEGPSDTQYF. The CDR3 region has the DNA TGTGCCAGCAGTGAAGGGCCGTCAGATACGCAGTATTTT.

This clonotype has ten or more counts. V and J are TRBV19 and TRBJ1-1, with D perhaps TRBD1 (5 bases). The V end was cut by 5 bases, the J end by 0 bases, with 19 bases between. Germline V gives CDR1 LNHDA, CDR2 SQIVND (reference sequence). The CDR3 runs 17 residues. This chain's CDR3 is CASSQFGQIDMNTEAFF. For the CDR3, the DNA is TGTGCCAGTAGTCAATTTGGACAAATTGACATGAACACTGAAGCTTTCTTT.